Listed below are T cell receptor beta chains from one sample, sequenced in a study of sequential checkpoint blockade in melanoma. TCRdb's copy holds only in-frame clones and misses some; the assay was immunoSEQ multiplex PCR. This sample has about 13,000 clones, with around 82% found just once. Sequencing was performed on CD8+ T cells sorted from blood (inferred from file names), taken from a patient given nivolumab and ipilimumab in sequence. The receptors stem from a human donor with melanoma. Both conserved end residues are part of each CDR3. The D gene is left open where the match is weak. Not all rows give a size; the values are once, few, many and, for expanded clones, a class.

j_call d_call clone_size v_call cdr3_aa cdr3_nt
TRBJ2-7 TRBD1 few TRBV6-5 CASSHGTGGYEQYF TGTGCCAGCAGTCATGGGACAGGGGGCTACGAGCAGTACTTC
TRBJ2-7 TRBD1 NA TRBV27 CASSSPHTGGYSYEQYF TGTGCCAGCAGTTCCCCTCATACAGGGGGTTACTCCTACGAGCAGTACTTC
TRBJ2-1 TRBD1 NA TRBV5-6 CASSAGTGRNEQFF TGTGCCAGCAGCGCCGGGACAGGGAGGAATGAGCAGTTCTTC
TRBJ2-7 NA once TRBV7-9 CATGRAYEQYF TGTGCCACTGGGCGGGCCTACGAGCAGTACTTC
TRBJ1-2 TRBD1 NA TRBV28 CASSLPGQGSGGYTF TGTGCCAGCAGTTTACCGGGACAGGGATCGGGTGGCTACACCTTC
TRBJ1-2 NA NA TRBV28 CASSLWRLTNYGYTF TGTGCCAGCAGTTTGTGGAGGCTAACTAACTATGGCTACACCTTC
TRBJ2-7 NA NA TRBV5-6 CASSPRFNYEQYF TGTGCCAGCAGCCCCCGGTTTAACTACGAGCAGTACTTC
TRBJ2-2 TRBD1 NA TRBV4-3 CASSQDGTGAWGGTGELFF TGCGCCAGCAGCCAAGATGGTACAGGGGCCTGGGGCGGGACCGGGGAGCTGTTTTTT
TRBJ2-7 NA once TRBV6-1 CASTKHGRSSYEQYF TGTGCCAGCACCAAACATGGCCGGAGCTCCTACGAGCAGTACTTC
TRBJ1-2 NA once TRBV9 CASSVDPGDPNYGYTF TGTGCCAGCAGCGTAGATCCGGGGGACCCTAACTATGGCTACACCTTC
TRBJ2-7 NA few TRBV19 CATQSGVYEQYF TGTGCCACCCAATCGGGGGTGTACGAGCAGTACTTC
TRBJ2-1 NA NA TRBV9 CASSVAAGPEQFF TGTGCCAGCAGCGTAGCGGCGGGGCCGGAGCAGTTCTTC
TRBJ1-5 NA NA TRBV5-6 CASSLGGGAGNQPQHF TGTGCCAGCAGCTTGGGCGGGGGAGCGGGGAACCAGCCCCAGCATTTT